The sequence of this T cell receptor (beta chain) was determined in a study of Ad26.COV2.S vaccination and SARS-CoV-2 variants (dated by TCRdb to 2020 to 2022). Regarding the research as a whole: Donors in the vaccine arm were drawn from COV1001, a phase I-IIa trial of Ad26.COV2.S in healthy adults that was multicentre, randomized, double-blind and placebo-controlled. Trial participants were randomized into five groups of five: low-dose or high-dose Ad26.COV2.S given once or twice, or placebo on both occasions. Blinding of investigators to trial group allocation was maintained during experiments and outcome assessment. The specificity and breadth of SARS-CoV-2-reactive T cell receptors after Ad26.COV2.S vaccination were assessed by TCRbeta repertoire sequencing. A total of approximately 30 samples were included in the TCR-sequenced set, comprising roughly 19 Ad26.COV2.S vaccine recipients, 5 placebo recipients and 8 SARS-CoV-2 convalescent individuals. Ad26.COV2.S was given intramuscularly at 5x10^10 or 1x10^11 viral particles, as a single shot or as two shots 56 days apart. What the work shows at the level of the full study, not this receptor alone: According to the authors, total T cell responses may have been underestimated by the TCR breadth and depth analyses. Compared with placebo recipients, Ad26.COV2.S recipients showed higher spike-specific TCR breadth (P = 0.0014). Comparable non-spike TCR breadth was observed between vaccine and placebo recipients, consistent with only spike being contained in the vaccine. After vaccination, substantial breadth of spike-specific CD8+ and CD4+ T cell responses was reported. Comparing responses between vaccine doses or regimens was not something the study was powered to do.

The treatment or condition tag for this specimen amounts to: roughly 19 received Ad26.COV2.S at low or high dose, single or two shots; several received placebo; per-sample allocation not given. For vaccine and placebo recipients, the sequenced repertoires came from samples collected on day 63 after the first injection. Cohort 1b enrolled 20 to 30 adults aged 18-55 years at a single site in Boston, USA, between 29 July and 7 August 2020. As a vaccine, Ad26.COV2.S was a replication-incompetent adenovirus type 26 vector that expressed a prefusion-stabilized SARS-CoV-2 spike protein derived from the original Wuhan strain. The immunoSEQ Assay was used to sequence TCRbeta CDR3 regions. After extraction, genomic DNA underwent amplification by bias-controlled multiplex PCR, followed by high-throughput sequencing. As for the authors' bioinformatics: Collapsing and filtering of sequences were performed to quantify the absolute abundance of each unique TCRbeta CDR3 region. T cell fraction was estimated by normalizing TCRbeta template counts to usable DNA, which was measured by amplifying reference genes present in all nucleated cells. Repertoire TCRs were annotated as SARS-CoV-2-specific by exact matching of V gene, CDR3 amino acid sequence and J gene to a known reactive TCR set. MIRA supplied the reference SARS-CoV-2 TCR set, which was filtered for enrichment in COVID-19-positive ImmuneCODE repertoires so that public or cross-reactive TCRs were removed. Drawing on the MIRA antigens, annotated TCRs were analysed further at the level of specific ORF or position within ORF. Breadth was defined as the number of annotated unique rearrangements divided by the total number of unique productive rearrangements, and depth was defined as the summed frequency of the annotated unique rearrangements. TCR breadth was compared between groups using two-sided Wilcoxon rank-sum tests. Not all clones reach the TCRdb copy of this immuneACCESS table, which keeps in-frame sequences only. Checked studies attribute under half of the gap to unresolved V genes and leave the rest unexplained. V, J and clone size reflect that table, while D and trimming were determined from the DNA. Within this sample are roughly 300,000 clones, with around 88% of them counted one time only. Of the sample, over 8.5% is held by the ten largest clones.

For this clone: No cognate antigen has been identified for it. Base qualities were left out, and no much larger clone turns up one base away.

Its CDR3 holds 15 amino acids, cysteine through phenylalanine. Just CDR3 DNA is preserved here, 45 bases in frame from base 1. CDR1 and CDR2 are drawn from the germline V gene: LGHNA, YSLEER. V lost 1 base and J lost 0 bases; the stretch between them is 9 bases long. Sample: peripheral blood, taken in a trial of Ad26.COV2.S vaccine versus placebo. This TCR derives from a person aged 18-65 years who received the Ad26.COV2.S COVID-19 vaccine or a placebo. The rearranged chain carries TRBV4-3 and TRBJ2-5; the D call is possibly TRBD1 or TRBD2, each sharing 5 bases. Here the CDR3 is given as CASSQVWGNQETQYF. The sequence in DNA is TGCGCCAGCAGCCAAGTATGGGGGAACCAAGAGACCCAGTACTTC.